This TCR beta chain appears in the sequencing data of a study of T cells in Graves' hyperthyroidism and ophthalmopathy. General study results and limits: The authors' 13 V-J model separated ophthalmopathy from stable hyperthyroidism.

On this clonotype itself: The antigen is unknown.

Amplification of TCR beta CDR3 regions used RNA as the template. An initial round of RT-PCR targeting the TCR CDR3 relied on the HTBI primer set. TCRdb fed the multiplex PCR reads into MiXCR, producing one record per CDR3 protein. The sample includes 530,000 or so distinct CDR3 sequences, 35% to 55% seen only once; the top ten take roughly 8.2%. The study enrolled patients aged 18 to 65 with newly diagnosed hyperthyroidism of under 2 months' duration. Exclusion of a patient resulted from uncontrolled infection, other autoimmune disease, pregnancy or lactation. Clinicians diagnosed patients from clinical symptoms, serum thyroxine and TRAb, thyroid ultrasound and orbital computed tomography. The V end lost 8 bases, the J end lost 4 bases, and 15 bases lay between the germline ends. CDR1 is DFQATT, CDR2 SNEGSKA, per germline (reference sequence). The CDR3 spans 12 residues.

The chain joins TRBV20-1 to TRBJ2-7; D may correspond to TRBD1 or TRBD2 (5 bases each). This clonotype was obtained from a woman under 30 with Graves' hyperthyroidism. Sequencing was carried out using peripheral blood or thyroid tissue (not recorded which). The chain's CDR3 is CSLRGDGYEQYF. The DNA of the CDR3 is TGCAGTTTGCGAGGGGACGGGTACGAGCAGTACTTC.